This passage covers 4 T cell receptor beta chains from one sample sequenced in a study of cytomegalovirus exposure and HLA in healthy donors. Only in-frame clones appear in the TCRdb table, and some are missing; sequencing was by immunoSEQ multiplex PCR. The table has a few hundred thousand clones, over 75% seen once. The specimen sequenced was PBMCs. These receptors came from a young woman in good health and CMV-seronegative.

The chain combines TRBV5-6 with TRBJ2-2, with D uncertain. V was trimmed by 0 bases and J by 6 bases, leaving 18 bases between them. Germline-derived CDR1 and CDR2 are SGHDT and YYEEEE. The CDR3 runs 17 residues. CDR3 protein: CASSLAVGFGLPGELFF. CDR3 sequence (DNA): TGTGCCAGCAGCTTGGCCGTCGGGTTCGGCTTACCCGGGGAGCTGTTTTTT. Variable domain in full (rest from reference TRBV5-6 and TRBJ2-2): DAGVTQSPTHLIKTRGQQVTLRCSPKSGHDTVSWYQQALGQGPQFIFQYYEEEERQRGNFPDRFSGHQFPNYSSELNVNALLLGDSALYLCASSLAVGFGLPGELFFGEGSRLTVL.

Only a few counts were recorded for this clone. V gene TRBV2 combines with J gene TRBJ2-7, with D possibly TRBD2 on 5 matching bases. The CDR3 is 12 amino acids. The germline gives CDR1 SNHLY, CDR2 FYNNEI. V was shortened by 7 bases and J by 1 base, with 8 bases between the two germline ends. In DNA, the CDR3 is TGTGCCAGCATAGGGAGATCCTACGAGCAGTACTTC. This codes for CASIGRSYEQYF.

The genes are TRBV9 and TRBJ2-5; tentative D call: TRBD2 (6 bases). The V and J ends lost 4 bases and 7 bases respectively, with 14 bases between them. The CDR3 spans 13 residues. Germline CDR1 reads SGDLS; CDR2 reads YYNGEE. The CDR3 bases are TGTGCCAGCAGCATTGGACCCGGGGGGACCCAGTACTTC. This codes for CASSIGPGGTQYF. The whole variable domain, remainder taken from reference TRBV9 and TRBJ2-5, is DSGVTQTPKHLITATGQRVTLRCSPRSGDLSVYWYQQSLDQGLQFLIQYYNGEERAKGNILERFSAQQFPDLHSELNLSSLELGDSALYFCASSIGPGGTQYFGPGTRLLVL.

The chain recombines TRBV11-2 with TRBJ2-7; no firm D call. V was trimmed by 0 bases and J by 3 bases, leaving 12 bases between them. This CDR3 comprises 15 residues. CDR1 is SGHAT, CDR2 FQNNGV, per germline. CDR3 DNA sequence: TGTGCCAGCAGCTTAGAGTACGGCGGAGACTACGAGCAGTACTTC. It translates to CASSLEYGGDYEQYF.